The 22 T cell receptor beta chains in this list originate from one sample, sequenced in a study of CD8+ T cells in alopecia areata (dated by TCRdb to the late 2010s). What this sample's time point label stands for: less than five weeks on oral tofacitinib. According to the study, the label for this sample's treatment or condition signals: oral pan-JAK inhibitor, 5-10 mg twice daily. The library relied on the immunoSEQ multiplex PCR assay. For TCR sequencing, RNA was extracted from every sample and reverse transcribed into cDNA to serve as template. The clones in this table, taken by TCRdb from immuneACCESS, are in-frame only. Not every clone is retained; where verified, under half of the shortfall comes from an unresolved V gene, and the cause of the rest is unknown. The sample profile shows some 150,000 clones; around 83% of them were found once. The ten largest account for less than 15% of the sample.

The sample consisted of CD8+ T cells sorted from blood, taken at week 4, from a patient treated with tofacitinib. The receptors stem from a human donor with alopecia areata.

Remarks on this clone: Other DNA variants within this sample encode the same CDR3. The V gene is TRBV27, the J gene TRBJ1-1; D remains ambiguous. V was pared by 6 bases and J by 2 bases, with 4 bases between. The CDR3 runs to 11 residues. CDR1 and CDR2 from the germline V gene are MNHEY and SMNVEV (reference sequence). In nucleotides, the CDR3 is TGTGCCAGCAGAAAAAACACTGAAGCTTTCTTT. Protein sequence: CASRKNTEAFF.

CDR3 sequence: CASKTGYTGELFF. The CDR3 coding sequence is TGCGCCAGCAAGACAGGGTACACCGGGGAGCTGTTTTTT. This chain connects TRBV5-1 to TRBJ2-2; TRBD1 agrees at 7 bases. This CDR3 region has 13 residues. V was pared by 6 bases and J by 3 bases, with 2 bases of the junction left unmatched. Germline V gene data show CDR1 as SGHRS and CDR2 as YFSETQ. The full variable domain, its missing parts supplied by reference TRBV5-1 and TRBJ2-2, is KAGVTQTPRYLIKTRGQQVTLSCSPISGHRSVSWYQQTPGQGLQFLFEYFSETQRNKGNFPGRFSGRQFSNSRSEMNVSTLELGDSALYLCASKTGYTGELFFGEGSRLTVL.

The V gene is TRBV5-4, the J gene TRBJ2-3, with 8 bases aligning to TRBD1. The CDR3 length is 14 residues. Germline trimming cut 4 bases from V and 2 bases from J; bases unmatched to any gene: 3. CDR1 and CDR2 (germline): SGHNT, YYREEE (reference sequence). CDR3 DNA sequence: TGTGCCAGCAGCCCGGACAGGGACACAGATACGCAGTATTTT. It yields the protein CASSPDRDTDTQYF.

The V gene is TRBV6-5, the J gene TRBJ2-7; a weak D match, TRBD2 (6 bases). V lost 6 bases and J 6 bases, leaving 18 bases between the germline ends. This CDR3 region has 14 residues. Germline CDR1 MNHEY, CDR2 SVGAGI. The CDR3 loop is CASSGQGLSIEQYF. In nucleotides, the CDR3 is TGTGCCAGCAGCGGGCAAGGACTATCCATCGAGCAGTACTTC.

The V and J genes are TRBV29-1 and TRBJ1-2; TRBD1 might be the D (5 bases). The V gene's germline CDR1 is SQVTM and CDR2 ANQGSEA. Trimming removed 1 base at V and 0 bases at J, with 12 bases between. The CDR3 loop spans 15 amino acids. The CDR3 DNA follows: TGCAGCGTTGAAGGGTATAGGGGTTCTAACTATGGCTACACCTTC. Translation: CSVEGYRGSNYGYTF.

As for this clone: This CDR3 fails to terminate in the conserved phenylalanine or tryptophan, so it likely reflects a read error. CDR3 residues: CAFRWSSEQYL. Written as DNA, the CDR3 is TGTGCCTTCCGGTGGTCTTCTGAGCAGTACCTC. The chain couples TRBV30 to TRBJ2-7; no clear D. The CDR3 loop spans 11 amino acids. V lost 7 bases, J lost 7 bases, and 14 bases lay in between. CDR1 is GTSNPN, CDR2 SVGIG, per germline (reference sequence).

This chain joins TRBV29-1 and TRBJ2-1; 10 bases map to TRBD2. The CDR3 contains 15 residues. Germline V gives CDR1 SQVTM, CDR2 ANQGSEA. The V gene end was trimmed by 7 bases and the J gene end by 1 base; junction bases not matched to a gene: 7. Here the CDR3 DNA reads TGCAGCGCTTTTAGCGGGAGGATGTCCTACAATGAGCAGTTCTTC. This sequence encodes CSAFSGRMSYNEQFF.

This clone was picked up a small number of times. The same CDR3 arises from other DNA sequences in this sample as well. This chain connects TRBV5-1 to TRBJ2-1, with 10 bases lining up with TRBD2. Unmatched junction bases numbered 2, after V lost 1 base and J lost 1 base. The germline V gene encodes CDR1 SGHRS and CDR2 YFSETQ. This CDR3 has 16 residues. DNA of the CDR3: TGCGCCAGCAGCTTGACTAGCGGGGATTCCTACAATGAGCAGTTCTTC. Protein sequence: CASSLTSGDSYNEQFF.

The rearrangement joins TRBV27 to TRBJ1-4; no definite D call. From germline, CDR1 is MNHEY and CDR2 SMNVEV (reference sequence). V lost 6 bases and J 3 bases, leaving 11 bases between the germline ends. This CDR3 spans 14 amino acids. CDR3 in amino acids: CASSHSTANEKLFF. In DNA form, the CDR3 reads TGTGCCAGCAGCCACTCGACGGCTAATGAAAAACTGTTTTTT.

V gene TRBV29-1 combines with J gene TRBJ2-7; D unclear. CDR1 is SQVTM and CDR2 is ANQGSEA in the germline V gene. This CDR3 has 13 residues. Trimming removed 4 bases from V and 2 bases from J, with 12 bases in between. CDR3 DNA: TGCAGCGTTGTCTCGCGGCAGACCTACGAGCAGTACTTC. Translating it yields CSVVSRQTYEQYF.

This rearrangement joins TRBV19 to TRBJ1-1; the D is unclear. Per the germline V gene, CDR1 is LNHDA and CDR2 is SQIVND (reference sequence). Trimming removed 3 bases from V and 2 bases from J, with 4 bases in between. The CDR3 is 12 residues long. The CDR3 DNA follows: TGTGCCAGTAGTATCGTTAACACTGAAGCTTTCTTT. Translation gives CASSIVNTEAFF.

This chain joins TRBV7-9 and TRBJ2-2; D not resolved. The CDR3 consists of 13 residues. V was shortened by 3 bases and J by 4 bases, with 6 bases between the two germline ends. Germline values: CDR1 SEHNR, CDR2 FQNEAQ (reference sequence). The CDR3 DNA is TGTGCCAGCAGCTTCGAGACCACCGGGGAGCTGTTTTTT. The encoded protein is CASSFETTGELFF.

The chain combines TRBV4-1 with TRBJ1-3; tentative D call: TRBD1 (5 bases). V dropped 1 base and J dropped 0 bases, with 16 bases sitting between them. Germline values: CDR1 MGHRA, CDR2 YSYEKL. The CDR3 has 18 amino acids. The CDR3 region has the DNA TGCGCCAGCAGCCAAGTCGTTCTCGGGGCGACCTCTGGAAACACCATATATTTT. Amino acid sequence: CASSQVVLGATSGNTIYF.

The chain links TRBV7-9 to TRBJ2-2; D is unresolved. V was clipped by 5 bases and J by 6 bases, with 13 bases between them. CDR1 and CDR2 (germline): SEHNR, FQNEAQ (reference sequence). The CDR3 loop spans 14 amino acids. The CDR3 region has the DNA TGTGCCAGCAGCCCCGCAAGTGGGCCCGGGGAGCTGTTTTTT. Its translation: CASSPASGPGELFF.

This chain uses TRBV29-1 with TRBJ2-7; D is undetermined. V lost 1 base and J lost 2, with 9 bases in between. Germline CDR1 and CDR2: SQVTM and ANQGSEA. This CDR3 spans 13 amino acids. CDR3 amino acids: CSVEGARTYEQYF. The CDR3 DNA follows: TGCAGCGTTGAAGGGGCCAGAACCTACGAGCAGTACTTC.

V usage is TRBV6-6 and J usage is TRBJ2-2, with D possibly called TRBD1 or TRBD2 (5 bases each). The ends were cut back, 5 bases at V and 7 bases at J, with 11 bases in the middle. This CDR3 region has 13 residues. Germline CDR1 reads MNHNY; CDR2 reads SVGAGI (reference sequence). This CDR3 reads CASSPPGHGELFF. CDR3 sequence (DNA): TGTGCCAGCAGTCCCCCGGGGCACGGGGAGCTGTTTTTT.

J is TRBJ2-1 and V is TRBV9; TRBD2 matches 9 bases. The CDR3 length is 16 residues. Germline V gene data show CDR1 as SGDLS and CDR2 as YYNGEE. Trimming took 0 bases from V and 5 from J; bases not matched to a gene: 6. CDR3 region: CASSVEGSGGHNEQFF. The CDR3 coding sequence is TGTGCCAGCAGCGTAGAGGGTAGCGGGGGCCACAATGAGCAGTTCTTC.

This chain uses TRBV5-4 with TRBJ1-1, with D uncertain. The CDR3 consists of 12 residues. Trimming took 4 bases from V and 3 from J, leaving 7 bases between them. Looked up from germline, CDR1 is SGHNT and CDR2 is YYREEE (reference sequence). The CDR3: CASSRADTEAFF. The CDR3 DNA follows: TGTGCCAGCAGCAGGGCGGACACTGAAGCTTTCTTT.

This rearrangement joins TRBV25-1 to TRBJ1-1; no clear D. CDR3 length: 13 residues. V was cut by 5 bases and J by 4 bases, with 11 bases left in between. Germline values: CDR1 MGHDK, CDR2 SYGVNS. The CDR3 nucleotides are TGTGCCAGCAGTCCCCGAGGTAGCACTGAAGCTTTCTTT. Translating gives CASSPRGSTEAFF.

This clone appeared a few times. The chain uses TRBV27 and TRBJ2-5; D is uncertain. The CDR3 has 13 residues. Deletions cut 5 bases from V and 1 base from J, with 8 bases between. Germline-derived CDR1 and CDR2 are MNHEY and SMNVEV (reference sequence). CDR3 protein: CASSTESQETQYF. The CDR3, as DNA: TGTGCCAGCAGTACAGAATCCCAAGAGACCCAGTACTTC.

V gene TRBV28 combines with J gene TRBJ2-1; tentative D call: TRBD2 (6 bases). The V end was cut by 3 bases, the J end by 1 base, with 10 bases between. Germline CDR1 and CDR2: MDHEN and SYDVKM. The CDR3 covers 15 residues. The CDR3 here is CASSFKGLSYNEQFF. CDR3 bases: TGTGCCAGCAGTTTCAAGGGACTTTCCTACAATGAGCAGTTCTTC.

The rearrangement uses TRBV7-3 and TRBJ2-7; 11 bases are a match to TRBD2. The CDR3 loop spans 16 amino acids. V trimming: 2 bases; J trimming: 3 bases; junction bases outside the gene matches: 6. Germline V gene data show CDR1 as SGHTA and CDR2 as FQGTGA. The CDR3 sequence: CASSLELAGANYEQYF. The CDR3 DNA reads TGTGCCAGCAGCTTAGAACTAGCGGGGGCAAACTACGAGCAGTACTTC.